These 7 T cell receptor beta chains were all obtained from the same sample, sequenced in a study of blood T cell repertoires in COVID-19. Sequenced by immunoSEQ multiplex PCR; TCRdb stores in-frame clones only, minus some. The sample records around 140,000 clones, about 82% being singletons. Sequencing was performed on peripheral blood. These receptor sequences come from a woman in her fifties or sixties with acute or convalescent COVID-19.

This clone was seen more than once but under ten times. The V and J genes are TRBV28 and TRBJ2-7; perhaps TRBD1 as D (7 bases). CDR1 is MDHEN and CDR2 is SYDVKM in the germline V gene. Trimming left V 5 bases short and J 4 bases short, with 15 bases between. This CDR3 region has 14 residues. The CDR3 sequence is CASSRGDSRYEQYF. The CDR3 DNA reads TGTGCCAGCAGTCGCGGGGACAGCCGATACGAGCAGTACTTC.

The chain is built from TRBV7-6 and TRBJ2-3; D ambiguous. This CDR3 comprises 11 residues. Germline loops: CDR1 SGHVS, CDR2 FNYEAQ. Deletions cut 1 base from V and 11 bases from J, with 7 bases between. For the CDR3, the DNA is TGTGCCAGCAGCTTAGGGGCCGGGCAGTATTTT. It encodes CASSLGAGQYF. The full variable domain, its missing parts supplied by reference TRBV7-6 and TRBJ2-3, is GAGVSQSPRYKVTKRGQDVALRCDPISGHVSLYWYRQALGQGPEFLTYFNYEAQQDKSGLPNDRFSAERPEGSISTLTIQRTEQRDSAMYRCASSLGAGQYFGPGTRLTVL.

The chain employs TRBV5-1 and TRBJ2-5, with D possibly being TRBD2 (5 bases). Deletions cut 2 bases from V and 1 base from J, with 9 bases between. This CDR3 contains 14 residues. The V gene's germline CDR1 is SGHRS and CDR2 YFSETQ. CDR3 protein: CASSLSGIQETQYF. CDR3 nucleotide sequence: TGCGCCAGCAGCTTATCGGGGATCCAAGAGACCCAGTACTTC.

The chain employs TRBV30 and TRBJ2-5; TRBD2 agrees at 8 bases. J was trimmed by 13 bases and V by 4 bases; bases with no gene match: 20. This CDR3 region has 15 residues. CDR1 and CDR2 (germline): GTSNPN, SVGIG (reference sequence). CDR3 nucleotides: TGTGCCTGGACGCAGCGAGGGGTAGCGGGGACCCCCTCGTACTTC. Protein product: CAWTQRGVAGTPSYF. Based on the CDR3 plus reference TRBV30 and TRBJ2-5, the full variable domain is SQTIHQWPATLVQPVGSPLSLECTVEGTSNPNLYWYRQAAGRGLQLLFYSVGIGQISSEVPQNLSASRPQDRQFILSSKKLLLSDSGFYLCAWTQRGVAGTPSYFGPGTRLLVL.

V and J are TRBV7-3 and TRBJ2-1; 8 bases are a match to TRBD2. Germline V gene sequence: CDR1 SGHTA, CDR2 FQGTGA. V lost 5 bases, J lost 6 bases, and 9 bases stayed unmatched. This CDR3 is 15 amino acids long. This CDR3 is CASSPPGGAGNEQFF. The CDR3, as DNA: TGTGCCAGCAGCCCCCCCGGGGGGGCCGGCAATGAGCAGTTCTTC.

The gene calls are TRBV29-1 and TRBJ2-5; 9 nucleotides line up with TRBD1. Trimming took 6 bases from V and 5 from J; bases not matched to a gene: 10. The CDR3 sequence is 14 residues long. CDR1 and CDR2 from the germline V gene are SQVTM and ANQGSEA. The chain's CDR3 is CSVSSGTGWETQYF. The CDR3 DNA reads TGCAGCGTGTCCTCGGGGACAGGGTGGGAGACCCAGTACTTC.

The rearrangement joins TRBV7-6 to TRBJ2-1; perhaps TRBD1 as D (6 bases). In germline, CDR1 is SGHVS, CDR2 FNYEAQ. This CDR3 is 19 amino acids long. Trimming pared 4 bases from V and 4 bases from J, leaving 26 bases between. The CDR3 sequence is CASSSRRVITGIEYNEQFF. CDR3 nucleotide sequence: TGTGCCAGCAGCTCCCGCCGGGTGATCACAGGGATAGAGTACAATGAGCAGTTCTTC.